The rows below give T cell receptor beta chains drawn from one sample of a study of blood T cell repertoires in COVID-19. The table came from immunoSEQ multiplex PCR; TCRdb's copy has only in-frame clones and leaves some out. Of roughly 330,000 clones in the sample, over 75% were seen once. Material for sequencing was PBMCs or T cells enriched from blood (not recorded which). These receptors were taken from a man aged 30 to 45 who had recovered from COVID-19. CDR3s leave out the opening cysteine and the closing phenylalanine or tryptophan. The D gene is left open where the match is weak.

j_call d_call v_call cdr3_aa
TRBJ2-3 TRBD2 TRBV19 ASSIYAGGTDTQY
TRBJ1-4 - TRBV9 ASSLSGRVGEKLF
TRBJ1-2 TRBD1 TRBV10-3 AISPGTGDGYT
TRBJ1-4 TRBD1 TRBV20-1 SASNRGQGEKLF
TRBJ1-1 - TRBV7-2 ASSLVWSGVNTEAF
TRBJ1-1 - TRBV5-4 ASSLVPGNTEAF
TRBJ1-2 TRBD1 TRBV5-6 ASSLGQARHTYGYT
TRBJ2-7 TRBD1 TRBV5-6 ASSFGTAAYEQY
TRBJ1-6 - TRBV6-1 ASSDSSYNSPLH
TRBJ2-2 TRBD1 TRBV7-6 ASSPRWTGGSGELF
TRBJ2-7 - TRBV3-1/TRBV3-2 ASSQGWQGHEQY
TRBJ1-6 TRBD1 TRBV10-1 ASSESGQGISPLH
TRBJ2-7 - TRBV29-1 SVEDRGTEGVSSYEQY
TRBJ1-1 TRBD1 TRBV6-5 ASSYSVGQGNPEAF
TRBJ1-6 - TRBV27 ASSRGTFNSPLH
TRBJ1-3 TRBD1 TRBV5-6 ASSLGKTGGNTIY
TRBJ1-4 - TRBV21-1 ASSSRDRGPSFEKLF
TRBJ1-4 TRBD1 TRBV12-3/TRBV12-4 ASRTGREKLF
TRBJ1-2 TRBD1 TRBV5-1 ASSLLPGGNGYT
TRBJ2-5 TRBD1 TRBV5-1 ASSRPTGEETQY
TRBJ1-1 TRBD1 TRBV6-5 ASSNGQGMNTEAF
TRBJ1-2 TRBD1 TRBV19 ASSILGTGGQTSYGYT
TRBJ2-7 - TRBV7-2 ASSLAGRPNSYEQY
TRBJ2-7 TRBD1 TRBV6-6 ASRQTGGYYEQY
TRBJ1-1 - TRBV5-1 ASSWEGQTNTEAF
TRBJ2-7 - TRBV7-8 ASSPNLADEQY
TRBJ2-3 - TRBV9 ASSVARGGYTDTQY
TRBJ2-7 - TRBV28 ASSPDTRPYEQY
TRBJ2-3 TRBD2 TRBV20-1 SASRTSDTQY